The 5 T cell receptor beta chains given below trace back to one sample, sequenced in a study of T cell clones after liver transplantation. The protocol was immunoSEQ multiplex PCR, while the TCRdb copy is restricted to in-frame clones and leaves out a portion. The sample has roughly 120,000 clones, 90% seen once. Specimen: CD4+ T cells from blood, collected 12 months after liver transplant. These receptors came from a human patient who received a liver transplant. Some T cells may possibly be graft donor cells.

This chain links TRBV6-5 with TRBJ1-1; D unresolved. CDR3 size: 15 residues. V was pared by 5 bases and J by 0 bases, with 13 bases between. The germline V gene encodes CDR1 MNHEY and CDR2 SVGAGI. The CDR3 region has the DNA TGTGCCAGCAGTCCCGGACGACGCATGAACACTGAAGCTTTCTTT. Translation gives CASSPGRRMNTEAFF.

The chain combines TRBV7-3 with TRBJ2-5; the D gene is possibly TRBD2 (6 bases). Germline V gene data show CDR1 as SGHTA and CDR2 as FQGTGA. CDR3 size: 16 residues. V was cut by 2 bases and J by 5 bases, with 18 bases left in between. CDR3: CASSLGLLGRGETQYF. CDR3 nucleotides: TGTGCCAGCAGCTTAGGGTTGCTAGGCCGGGGGGAGACCCAGTACTTC.

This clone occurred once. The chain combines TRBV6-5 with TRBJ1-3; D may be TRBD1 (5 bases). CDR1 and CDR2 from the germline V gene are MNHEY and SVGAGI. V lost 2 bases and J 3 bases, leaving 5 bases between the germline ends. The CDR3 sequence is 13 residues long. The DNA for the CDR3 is TGTGCCAGCAGTTACGGGGGTGGAAACACCATATATTTT. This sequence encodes CASSYGGGNTIYF.

CDR3 protein: CASSLGISAYEQYF. In DNA, the CDR3 is TGTGCCAGCAGCTTAGGGATATCGGCCTACGAGCAGTACTTC. The chain employs TRBV7-6 and TRBJ2-7; D gene uncertain. CDR1 and CDR2 (germline): SGHVS, FNYEAQ. V lost 1 base to trimming and J lost 2 bases, with 9 bases between them. This CDR3 spans 14 amino acids. Complete variable domain (other parts from reference TRBV7-6 and TRBJ2-7): GAGVSQSPRYKVTKRGQDVALRCDPISGHVSLYWYRQALGQGPEFLTYFNYEAQQDKSGLPNDRFSAERPEGSISTLTIQRTEQRDSAMYRCASSLGISAYEQYFGPGTRLTVT.

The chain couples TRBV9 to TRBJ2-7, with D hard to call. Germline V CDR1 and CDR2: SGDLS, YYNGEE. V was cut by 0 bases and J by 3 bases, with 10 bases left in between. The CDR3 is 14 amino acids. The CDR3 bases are TGTGCCAGCAGCGTAGAGGATGGCAGCTACGAGCAGTACTTC. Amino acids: CASSVEDGSYEQYF.